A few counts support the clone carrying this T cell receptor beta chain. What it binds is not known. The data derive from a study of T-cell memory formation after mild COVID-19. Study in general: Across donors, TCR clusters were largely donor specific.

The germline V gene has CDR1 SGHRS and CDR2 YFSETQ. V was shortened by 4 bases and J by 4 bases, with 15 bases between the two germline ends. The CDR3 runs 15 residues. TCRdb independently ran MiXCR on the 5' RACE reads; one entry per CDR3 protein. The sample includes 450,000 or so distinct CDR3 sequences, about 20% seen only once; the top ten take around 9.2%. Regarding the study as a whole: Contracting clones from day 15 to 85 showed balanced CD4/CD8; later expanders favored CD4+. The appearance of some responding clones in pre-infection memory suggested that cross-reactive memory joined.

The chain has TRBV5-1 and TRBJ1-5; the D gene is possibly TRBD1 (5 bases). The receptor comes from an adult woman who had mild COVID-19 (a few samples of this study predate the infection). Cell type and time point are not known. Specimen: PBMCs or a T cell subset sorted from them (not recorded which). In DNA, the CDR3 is TGCGCCAGCAGCCCCCGGACTGGGGGGAATCAGCCCCAGCATTTT. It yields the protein CASSPRTGGNQPQHF.